The 21 T cell receptor beta chains reported below all come from one sample, sequenced in a study of post-analysis software for immune sequencing data. The authors incorporated unique molecular identifiers into the TCR beta cDNA libraries. TCRdb fed the PCR reads into MiXCR, producing one record per CDR3 protein. The data show around 700,000 distinct CDR3 sequences, 55% to 70% seen once. Findings of the study overall: Patients used about 5 TRBV segments, including TRBV5-6, TRBV5-1 and TRBV20-1, more often than controls.

These receptors have no identified antigens. Sequenced input: blood. The receptors derive from a girl aged 2 to 9 with multiple sclerosis.

J is TRBJ1-4 and V is TRBV29-1; 7 bases fit TRBD1. The CDR3 length is 14 residues. Germline assignment: CDR1 SQVTM and CDR2 ANQGSEA. Losses at the gene ends were 2 bases for V and 8 bases for J; bases not matched to a gene: 8. DNA of the CDR3: TGCAGCGTTGAACCCGGGACAGTCGGAGAAAAACTGTTTTTT. As protein: CSVEPGTVGEKLFF.

The CDR3: CSVPPRTGGYTEAFF. The CDR3 region has the DNA TGCAGCGTTCCGCCCCGGACAGGGGGCTACACTGAAGCTTTCTTT. The chain carries TRBV29-1 and TRBJ1-1; 11 nucleotides match TRBD1. Looked up from germline, CDR1 is SQVTM and CDR2 is ANQGSEA. V shed 5 bases, J shed 3 bases, and the junction held 8 bases outside the gene matches. The CDR3 is made up of 15 amino acids.

V and J are TRBV3-1 and TRBJ2-3; 14 bases line up with TRBD2. This CDR3 region has 19 residues. The V gene end was trimmed by 4 bases and the J gene end by 2 bases; junction bases not matched to a gene: 11. Germline V CDR1 and CDR2: LGHDT, YNNKEL (reference sequence). In nucleotides, the CDR3 is TGTGCCAGCAGCCTCAGACTAGCGGGGGGGGTCGTGGCCACAGATACGCAGTATTTT. Encoded protein: CASSLRLAGGVVATDTQYF.

The V call is TRBV7-2, the J call TRBJ2-1, with D uncertain. The CDR3 loop spans 12 amino acids. Trimming stripped 1 base from V and 11 bases from J, with 9 bases between. Germline-derived CDR1 and CDR2 are SGHTA and FQGNSA. CDR3 DNA sequence: TGTGCCAGCAGCTTAGGGCCCCGGAAGCAGTTCTTC. This sequence encodes CASSLGPRKQFF.

The rearrangement uses TRBV6-2 or TRBV6-3 and TRBJ1-2, with a tentative D call TRBD1 (5 bases). V lost 7 bases and J 4 bases, leaving 22 bases between the germline ends. Looked up from germline, CDR1 is MNHEY and CDR2 is SVGEGT. There are 16 residues in the CDR3. In DNA, the CDR3 is TGTGCCAGCAATGGGCAGGGAGTAGATTCGCGCTATGGCTACACCTTC. Translation: CASNGQGVDSRYGYTF.

The chain joins TRBV6-6 to TRBJ2-7; 10 bases line up with TRBD2. The J call could be wrong; TRBJ2-5 is a better fit for the DNA end. CDR3 length: 17 amino acids. Germline values: CDR1 MNHNY, CDR2 SVGAGI (reference sequence). CDR3 sequence: CASSYFQGTSEEETQYF. For the CDR3, the DNA is TGTGCCAGCAGTTACTTTCAAGGGACTAGCGAAGAGGAGACCCAGTACTTC.

V is TRBV29-1 and J is TRBJ1-1; 10 bases are shared with TRBD1. The V and J ends lost 4 bases and 4 bases, in that order; junction bases with no gene match: 9. CDR3 size: 15 residues. Germline V gene data show CDR1 as SQVTM and CDR2 as ANQGSEA. The CDR3 sequence: CSVGGTGADGTEAFF. CDR3 DNA: TGCAGCGTTGGTGGGACAGGGGCGGATGGCACTGAAGCTTTCTTT.

The rearrangement joins TRBV20-1 to TRBJ1-5; D is perhaps TRBD1 (5 bases). Germline V lookup: CDR1 DFQATT, CDR2 SNEGSKA (reference sequence). This CDR3 spans 14 amino acids. Trimming removed 5 bases at V and 3 bases at J, with 14 bases between. The CDR3 sequence is CSAEDTGYNQPQHF. CDR3 DNA: TGCAGTGCTGAGGACACAGGTTACAATCAGCCCCAGCATTTT.

The gene calls are TRBV20-1 and TRBJ2-3; unclear D gene. Trimming took off 0 bases at V and 2 bases at J, with 12 bases between the two ends. CDR3 length: 15 residues. CDR1 is DFQATT and CDR2 is SNEGSKA in the germline V gene (reference sequence). The CDR3 DNA sequence: TGCAGTGCTAGAGATCTAACGGGCAACACAGATACGCAGTATTTT. Protein product: CSARDLTGNTDTQYF.

The V gene is TRBV9, the J gene TRBJ2-2; no firm D call. This CDR3 is 15 amino acids long. Trimming took 0 bases from V and 0 from J, leaving 6 bases between them. CDR1 is SGDLS, CDR2 YYNGEE, per germline. The CDR3 DNA reads as TGTGCCAGCAGCGTAGGGGGATCGAACACCGGGGAGCTGTTTTTT. This translates into CASSVGGSNTGELFF.

This sequence joins TRBV5-6 and TRBJ2-1, with D perhaps matching TRBD1 (6 bases). The CDR3 sequence is 14 residues long. V was trimmed by 4 bases and J by 6 bases, leaving 14 bases between them. The germline V gene encodes CDR1 SGHDT and CDR2 YYEEEE. The CDR3 DNA reads as TGTGCCAGCAGCGTCAGGTCAGGGGCCAATGAGCAGTTCTTC. This encodes CASSVRSGANEQFF.

The chain is built from TRBV3-1 and TRBJ2-4; tentatively, D is TRBD2 (6 bases). The length of the CDR3 is 15 residues. Per germline, CDR1 LGHDT and CDR2 YNNKEL (reference sequence). Trimming removed 2 bases from V and 7 bases from J, with 15 bases in between. The DNA of the CDR3 is TGTGCCAGCAGCCAACGGCAAGGCGGGGTCAACATTCAGTACTTC. Its protein is CASSQRQGGVNIQYF. The whole variable domain, remainder taken from reference TRBV3-1 and TRBJ2-4, is DTAVSQTPKYLVTQMGNDKSIKCEQNLGHDTMYWYKQDSKKFLKIMFSYNNKELIINETVPNRFSPKSPDKAHLNLHINSLELGDSAVYFCASSQRQGGVNIQYFGAGTRLSVL.

In its sample, this clonotype was seen a few times. The chain is built from TRBV12-3 or TRBV12-4 and TRBJ1-5, with TRBD1 matching over 7 bases. Unmatched junction bases numbered 18, after V lost 4 bases and J lost 6 bases. The CDR3 totals 18 residues. CDR3 bases: TGTGCCAGCAGTTCCTCGCACCCCCGACAGGGAAGCGCTCAGCCCCAGCATTTT. This gives the protein CASSSSHPRQGSAQPQHF.

The rearrangement links TRBV7-9 to TRBJ2-5; possibly TRBD1 for D (6 bases). Germline V gives CDR1 SEHNR, CDR2 FQNEAQ (reference sequence). With 7 bases removed from V and 5 bases from J, the gap between germline ends came to 20 bases. The CDR3 totals 15 residues. The chain's CDR3 is CASTLDRSVQETQYF. The CDR3 DNA follows: TGTGCCAGCACCCTAGACAGGAGTGTGCAGGAGACCCAGTACTTC.

This clonotype is a singleton in its sample. The genes are TRBV29-1 and TRBJ2-3; 9 bases match TRBD2. This CDR3 is 14 amino acids long. Unmatched junction bases numbered 10, after V lost 6 bases and J lost 6 bases. CDR1 is SQVTM, CDR2 ANQGSEA, per germline. CDR3 DNA sequence: TGCAGCGTCCGGGGGCGGGGGGGGCCTGATACGCAGTATTTT. It codes for CSVRGRGGPDTQYF.

This chain links TRBV30 with TRBJ2-4, with D perhaps TRBD2 (6 bases). The DNA end is more similar to TRBJ2-7, so the J call may be wrong. The germline V gene encodes CDR1 GTSNPN and CDR2 SVGIG (reference sequence). This CDR3 region has 13 residues. Written as DNA, the CDR3 is TGTGCCTGGAGTTACCTGGAGGGGAGCGAGCAGTACTTC. The encoded protein is CAWSYLEGSEQYF.

A single count supports this clonotype. The V and J genes are TRBV27 and TRBJ2-5; 14 bases agree with TRBD2. CDR1 and CDR2 from the germline V gene are MNHEY and SMNVEV (reference sequence). The CDR3 consists of 16 residues. V shed 6 bases and J 5 bases; nucleotides not matched to a gene: 8. The DNA for the CDR3 is TGTGCCAGCAGCTTGACTAGCGGGGGGGCCGGTGAGACCCAGTACTTC. Translation gives CASSLTSGGAGETQYF.

The rearrangement joins TRBV20-1 to TRBJ2-3; D may be TRBD2 (7 bases). Germline V lookup: CDR1 DFQATT, CDR2 SNEGSKA (reference sequence). The CDR3 is 16 amino acids. Trimming took 0 bases from V and 7 from J, leaving 20 bases between them. The CDR3 reads CSARDAWRGPPNTQYF. For the CDR3, the DNA is TGCAGTGCTAGAGATGCATGGCGGGGGCCCCCTAATACGCAGTATTTT.

The gene calls are TRBV20-1 and TRBJ1-2; D gene unclear. The CDR3 sequence is 13 residues long. V lost 5 bases to trimming and J lost 7 bases, with 17 bases between them. Germline V gene lookup returns CDR1 DFQATT and CDR2 SNEGSKA (reference sequence). CDR3 sequence reads: CSAVTQPSCGYTF. CDR3 nucleotides: TGCAGTGCTGTTACACAGCCATCCTGTGGCTACACCTTC.

This clonotype has ten or more counts. The J gene is TRBJ1-5, the V gene TRBV5-1; maybe TRBD1 (5 bases). CDR1 and CDR2 from the germline V gene are SGHRS and YFSETQ. There are 15 residues in the CDR3. Trimming shortened V by 0 bases and J by 6 bases, and 13 bases separated the two germline ends. The CDR3 is CASSLVGGAGQPQHF. The CDR3 DNA follows: TGCGCCAGCAGCTTGGTTGGCGGGGCTGGTCAGCCCCAGCATTTT.

The chain combines TRBV12-3 or TRBV12-4 with TRBJ1-1; D possibly corresponds to TRBD1 (6 bases). V shed 8 bases and J shed 5 bases, with 15 bases lying between them. There are 13 residues in the CDR3. CDR3 amino acids: CASLRAGDTEAFF. The CDR3 DNA sequence: TGTGCCAGCCTCCGGGCAGGGGATACTGAAGCTTTCTTT.